The clone carrying this T cell receptor beta chain was picked up many times. Antigen: not known. If no ophthalmopathy progression occurred within 18 months, Graves' hyperthyroidism was stable. Uncontrolled infection, other autoimmune disease, pregnancy or lactation excluded patients. Diagnoses used clinical symptoms, serum thyroxine and TRAb, thyroid ultrasound and orbital computed tomography. TCR beta CDR3 region amplification was performed from RNA transcripts. The HTBI primer set drove a first-round RT-PCR of the TCR CDR3. Each CDR3 protein is one row after TCRdb ran MiXCR on the multiplex PCR reads. The sample contains around 400,000 distinct CDR3 sequences, roughly 13% of which appear only once. Trimming took 2 bases from V and 1 from J; bases not matched to a gene: 3. There are 16 residues in the CDR3. Germline V gene sequence: CDR1 GTSNPN, CDR2 SVGIG (reference sequence). These data are taken from a study of T cells in Graves' hyperthyroidism and ophthalmopathy. Study results and limitations: Ophthalmopathy was predicted by the model a median of about 6.7 months ahead of onset.

The sequence came from a young woman with Graves' hyperthyroidism. The J gene is TRBJ2-1, the V gene TRBV30, with 12 bases matching TRBD1. The sequenced sample was blood. DNA of the CDR3: TGTGCCTGGAGTAGGGGACAGGGGGCTTCCTACAATGAGCAGTTCTTC. Its protein is CAWSRGQGASYNEQFF.